A selection of T cell receptor beta chains follows, all from one sample in a study of identical twins' blood T cells. TCRdb re-called the 5' RACE reads with MiXCR, one entry per CDR3 protein. The repertoire holds 350,000 to 400,000 distinct CDR3 sequences, with about 28% as singletons. Sequences were obtained from PBMCs. These receptors originate from a woman aged 18-49 years in good health. Each CDR3 is given with its conserved first and last residue. Each record gives: CDR3 length, D gene, V gene, clone size, J gene, CDR3 protein, CDR3 DNA. The D gene is left open where the match is weak. Clone size, where shown, is once, few, many, or a class for clones that have expanded.

13	NA	TRBV5-1	few	TRBJ1-2	CASSPLSSYGYTF	TGCGCCAGCAGCCCTCTCAGCTCCTATGGCTACACCTTC
13	TRBD1	TRBV29-1	once	TRBJ1-2	CSAPTTGAYGYTF	TGCAGCGCTCCAACCACAGGGGCCTATGGCTACACCTTC
14	NA	TRBV7-6	few	TRBJ1-5	CASSLMSSNQPQHF	TGTGCCAGCAGCTTAATGAGTTCCAATCAGCCCCAGCATTTT
14	NA	TRBV7-2	NA	TRBJ2-2	CASSSYTNTGELFF	TGTGCCAGCAGCTCCTACACGAACACCGGGGAGCTGTTTTTT
15	NA	TRBV27	NA	TRBJ1-3	CASSPTRAPGNTIYF	TGTGCCAGCAGTCCGACCAGAGCCCCTGGAAACACCATATATTTT
11	NA	TRBV12-5	NA	TRBJ2-3	CASGPGLTQDF	TGTGCTAGTGGACCGGGACTTACCCAAGATTTT
15	NA	TRBV18	NA	TRBJ2-1	CASSEIGLPLNEQFF	TGTGCCAGCTCAGAAATAGGACTACCCTTAAATGAGCAGTTCTTC
12	TRBD1	TRBV29-1	few	TRBJ2-7	CSEQGVTYEQYF	TGCAGCGAACAGGGGGTAACCTACGAGCAGTACTTC
16	NA	TRBV20-1	few	TRBJ1-1	CSASTPPDGMNTEAFF	TGCAGTGCTAGCACACCCCCGGACGGAATGAACACTGAAGCTTTCTTT
16	TRBD1	TRBV7-8	NA	TRBJ2-2	CASSLMDRGYTGELFF	TGTGCCAGCAGCTTAATGGACAGGGGTTATACCGGGGAGCTGTTTTTT
13	NA	TRBV6-6	once	TRBJ2-3	CASNREGADTQYF	TGTGCCAGCAACAGGGAAGGCGCAGATACGCAGTATTTT
15	NA	TRBV18	NA	TRBJ2-1	CASSPLMGSYNEQFF	TGTGCCAGCTCACCATTGATGGGATCCTACAATGAGCAGTTCTTC
14	NA	TRBV7-9	few	TRBJ1-1	CASSMTGRRTEAFF	TGTGCCAGCAGCATGACAGGCAGGAGAACTGAAGCTTTCTTT
13	NA	TRBV10-3	once	TRBJ2-5	CAISAVSAETQYF	TGTGCCATCAGTGCAGTCTCAGCGGAGACCCAGTACTTC
13	NA	TRBV6-5	few	TRBJ1-5	CASSLNSGRTQHF	TGTGCCAGCAGCCTAAATAGTGGAAGGACCCAGCATTTT
12	TRBD1	TRBV29-1	few	TRBJ2-7	CSATGSRGEQYF	TGCAGCGCGACAGGGAGTAGAGGCGAGCAGTACTTC
13	NA	TRBV19	NA	TRBJ2-1	CATSGLRDYEQFF	TGTGCCACGTCGGGCCTCAGAGACTATGAGCAGTTCTTC
13	NA	TRBV27	NA	TRBJ1-1	CASKGDGNTEAFF	TGTGCCAGTAAAGGGGACGGGAACACTGAAGCTTTCTTT
14	TRBD1	TRBV20-1	few	TRBJ1-1	CSAPAQGVDTEAFF	TGCAGTGCCCCGGCACAGGGGGTCGACACTGAAGCTTTCTTT
14	NA	TRBV5-4	few	TRBJ1-2	CATLHGGRPYGYTF	TGTGCCACCCTACACGGGGGGCGGCCCTATGGCTACACCTTC
12	NA	TRBV15	NA	TRBJ2-3	CATGASTDTQYF	TGTGCCACCGGTGCTAGCACAGATACGCAGTATTTT
12	TRBD1	TRBV10-2	NA	TRBJ2-4	CASSAHGQGKYF	TGCGCCAGCAGTGCCCATGGACAGGGGAAGTACTTC
15	TRBD1	TRBV6-2/TRBV6-3	NA	TRBJ1-5	CASSIDRASNQPQHF	TGTGCCAGCAGCATCGACAGGGCTAGCAATCAGCCCCAGCATTTT
14	NA	TRBV6-6	few	TRBJ1-3	CASSYLGAGNTIYF	TGTGCCAGCAGTTACTTAGGGGCTGGAAACACCATATATTTT